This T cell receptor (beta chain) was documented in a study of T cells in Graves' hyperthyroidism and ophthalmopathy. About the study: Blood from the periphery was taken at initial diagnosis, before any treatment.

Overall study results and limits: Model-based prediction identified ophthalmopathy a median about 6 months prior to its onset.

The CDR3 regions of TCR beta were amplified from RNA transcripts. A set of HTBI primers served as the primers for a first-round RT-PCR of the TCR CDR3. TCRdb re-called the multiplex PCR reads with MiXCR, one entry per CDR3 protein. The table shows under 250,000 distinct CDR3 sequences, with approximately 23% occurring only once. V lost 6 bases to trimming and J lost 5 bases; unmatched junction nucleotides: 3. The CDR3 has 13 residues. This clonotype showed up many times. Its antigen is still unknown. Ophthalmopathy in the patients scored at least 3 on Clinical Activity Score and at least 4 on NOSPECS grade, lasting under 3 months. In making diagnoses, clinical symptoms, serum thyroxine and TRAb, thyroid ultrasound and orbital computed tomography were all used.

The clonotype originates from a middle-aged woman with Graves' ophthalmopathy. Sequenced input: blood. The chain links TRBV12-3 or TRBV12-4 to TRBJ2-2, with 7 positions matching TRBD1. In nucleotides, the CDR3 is TGTGCCAGCAGGCCCAGGGGGACCGGGGAGCTGTTTTTT. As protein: CASRPRGTGELFF.